This T cell receptor beta chain was captured by sequencing in a study of CD8+ T cells in alopecia areata. As the sequencing template, cDNA was produced by extracting RNA and reverse transcribing it. TCRdb's table, derived via immunoSEQ multiplex PCR, lists solely in-frame clones and lacks some. The sample consists of more than 150,000 clones, about 50% of them appearing once. Germline-derived CDR1 and CDR2 are MGHRA and YSYEKL. The CDR3 sequence is 13 residues long. The junction had 3 bases not matched to a gene; V was cut back by 3 bases and J by 4 bases. In alopecia areata patients, both lesional scalp punch biopsies and peripheral blood were collected.

The V gene is TRBV4-1, the J gene TRBJ2-7; the match to TRBD2 covers 7 bases. The sample here was CD8+ T cells sorted from blood, taken at week 0. The sequence was collected from a human donor with alopecia areata. The CDR3 loop is CASSHGEGYEQYF. Here the CDR3 DNA reads TGCGCCAGCAGCCACGGGGAGGGATACGAGCAGTACTTC.